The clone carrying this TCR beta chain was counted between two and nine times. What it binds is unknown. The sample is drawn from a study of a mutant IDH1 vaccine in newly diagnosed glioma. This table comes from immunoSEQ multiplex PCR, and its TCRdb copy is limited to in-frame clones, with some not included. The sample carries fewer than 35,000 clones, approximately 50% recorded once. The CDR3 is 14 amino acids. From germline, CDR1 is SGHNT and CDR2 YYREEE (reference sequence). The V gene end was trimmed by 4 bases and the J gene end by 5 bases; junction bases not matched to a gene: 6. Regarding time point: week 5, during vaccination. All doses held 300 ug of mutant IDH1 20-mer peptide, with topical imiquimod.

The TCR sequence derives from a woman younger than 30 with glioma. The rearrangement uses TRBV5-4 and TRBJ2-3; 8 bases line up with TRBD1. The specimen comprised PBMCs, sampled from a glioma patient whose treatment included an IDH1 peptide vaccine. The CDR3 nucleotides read TGTGCCAGCAGCCGTGAACAGGGGGTAGATACGCAGTATTTT. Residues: CASSREQGVDTQYF.